The clone carrying this T cell receptor beta chain occurred many times. Its antigen remains unidentified. Germline-derived CDR1 and CDR2 are KGHDR and SFDVKD. This CDR3 is 15 amino acids long. The V segment lost 4 bases and the J segment 6 bases; nucleotides outside the gene matches: 5. The iRepertoire nested amplicon-rescue multiplex PCR amplified TCR alpha and beta CDR3s from RNA. One-step reverse transcription and amplification started from roughly 100-400 ng of tissue mRNA or PBMC total RNA. TCRdb re-called the multiplex PCR reads with MiXCR, one entry per CDR3 protein. The sample holds over 100,000 distinct CDR3 sequences; less than 30% are singletons and the top ten take 35%. This specimen belongs to a study of glioma-infiltrating T cells. Findings of the study overall: Only very few CDR3 sequences appeared in both tissue and blood. Non-neoplastic patients had below-expected tissue-blood divergence, while all gliomas exceeded expectation.

This TCR derives from a human donor with low-grade glioma or glioblastoma, undergoing nonglioma brain surgery, or in good health (not recorded which). Sequenced material: glioma tissue, nonneoplastic brain tissue, or PBMCs (not recorded which). The chain is built from TRBV24-1 and TRBJ2-2, with 9 bases aligning to TRBD1. The CDR3 DNA is TGTGCCACCAGTGAGCCTCGGACAGGGGCCGGGGAGCTGTTTTTT. This gives the protein CATSEPRTGAGELFF.